Listed below are T cell receptor beta chains from one sample, sequenced in a study of blood T cell repertoires in COVID-19. Sequencing used immunoSEQ multiplex PCR; TCRdb keeps in-frame clones, though not all of them. The repertoire has around 280,000 clones, roughly 86% of them found once; the top ten carry 11%. Sequencing was performed on peripheral blood. These receptors were obtained from a woman aged 25 to 39 with COVID-19, enrolled during active disease. Each CDR3 is given with its conserved first and last residue.

v_call,j_call,cdr3_aa
TRBV4-1,TRBJ2-1,CASSQSGGLAAGLSSYNEQFF
TRBV14,TRBJ2-7,CASSQPRTGGIAYEQYF
TRBV29-1,TRBJ2-3,CSGQSHSTDTQYF
TRBV19,TRBJ1-1,CASSWTGVNTEAFF
TRBV2,TRBJ2-1,CASSEASSNDNEQFF
TRBV21-1,TRBJ2-1,CASSKPSSYNEQFF
TRBV27,TRBJ1-5,CASSPQGVNQPQHF
TRBV10-3,TRBJ1-2,CAITPTGPPYGYTF
TRBV13,TRBJ1-2,CASSLGGQGDGYTF
TRBV6-6,TRBJ1-2,CASSPGDRGYTF
TRBV6-5,TRBJ1-5,CASSPDSYQPQHF
TRBV19,TRBJ2-5,CASTNRGQAGETQYF
TRBV5-6,TRBJ2-7,CASSLAAGWESSSYEQYF
TRBV7-9,TRBJ1-2,CASMLGTANGYTF
TRBV7-9,TRBJ1-2,CASSHVTGGYGYTF
TRBV10-3,TRBJ1-1,CAISYTQGVVAEAFF
TRBV23-1,TRBJ1-1,CATPGGEVLPPQCEAFF
TRBV18,TRBJ1-1,CASSPGGNTEAFF